This is a list of T cell receptor beta chains from one sample in a study of blood T cell repertoires in COVID-19. This table comes from immunoSEQ multiplex PCR, and its TCRdb copy is limited to in-frame clones, with some not included. The sample lists around 30,000 clones; roughly 94% were seen once. What was sequenced was peripheral blood. The source of these receptors is a middle-aged man with active COVID-19. The CDR3 runs from the conserved cysteine through the conserved F or W. Fields, in order: CDR3 length, clone size, D gene, J gene, V gene, CDR3 protein, CDR3 DNA. D genes are given only for firm matches. The size of a clone is reported for some rows only, either as once, few or many, or as a class for expanded clones.

14,-,TRBD1,TRBJ1-6,TRBV6-5,CASRTGTGKSPLHF,TGTGCCAGCAGAACCGGGACAGGGAAGAGTCCCCTCCACTTT
13,-,-,TRBJ1-2,TRBV7-3,CASSPDSNYGYTF,TGTGCCAGCAGCCCCGACTCAAACTATGGCTACACCTTC
13,few,-,TRBJ1-2,TRBV2,CASSDRGDYGYTF,TGTGCCAGCAGTGACAGGGGTGACTATGGCTACACCTTC
14,few,-,TRBJ1-6,TRBV6-4,CASSDSVQDSPLHF,TGTGCCAGCAGTGACTCGGTTCAGGATTCACCCCTCCACTTT
12,-,-,TRBJ1-2,TRBV12-3/TRBV12-4,CASRGGLYGYTF,TGTGCCAGCAGGGGAGGACTCTATGGCTACACCTTC
14,-,-,TRBJ1-1,TRBV25-1,CASSRTALNTEAFF,TGTGCCAGCAGTCGGACAGCGCTGAACACTGAAGCTTTCTTT
14,-,TRBD1,TRBJ2-7,TRBV9,CASSRGQGAYEQYF,TGTGCCAGCAGCCGGGGACAGGGGGCCTACGAGCAGTACTTC
15,-,-,TRBJ2-3,TRBV6-5,CASKRDSFDTDTQYF,TGTGCCAGCAAAAGGGACTCTTTCGATACAGATACGCAGTATTTT
15,-,TRBD1,TRBJ2-7,TRBV28,CASSTPGQGSYEQYF,TGTGCCAGCAGCACACCGGGACAGGGTTCCTACGAGCAGTACTTC
17,-,TRBD2,TRBJ2-1,TRBV18,CASSPGTGTSVYNEQFF,TGTGCCAGCTCGCCCGGGACCGGGACTAGCGTTTACAATGAGCAGTTCTTC
12,-,TRBD1,TRBJ2-1,TRBV19,CASRQGSHEQFF,TGTGCCAGTCGACAGGGGTCCCATGAGCAGTTCTTC
16,-,-,TRBJ2-5,TRBV11-3,CASSLAPGTGQETQYF,TGTGCCAGCAGCTTAGCCCCGGGAACGGGCCAAGAGACCCAGTACTTC
18,once,-,TRBJ1-6,TRBV4-1,CASSLQGVQGLNNSPLHF,TGCGCCAGCAGCCTACAAGGGGTTCAGGGACTTAATAATTCACCCCTCCACTTT
12,-,-,TRBJ1-6,TRBV5-6,CASSLPRSPLHF,TGTGCCAGCAGCCTCCCTAGGTCACCCCTCCACTTT
19,-,TRBD2,TRBJ2-2,TRBV6-2/TRBV6-3,CASSPLQATSGGGTGELFF,TGTGCCAGCAGTCCCCTTCAAGCGACTAGCGGGGGCGGCACCGGGGAGCTGTTTTTT
12,-,-,TRBJ1-5,TRBV2,CASSDSGQPQHF,TGTGCCAGCAGTGACAGTGGCCAGCCCCAGCATTTT
14,-,TRBD1,TRBJ1-2,TRBV6-2/TRBV6-3,CASSDLRGPEGYTF,TGTGCCAGCAGTGACCTCAGGGGGCCGGAAGGCTACACCTTC
16,-,-,TRBJ2-7,TRBV10-3,CAISGDRLGGPYEQYF,TGTGCCATCAGTGGGGACCGACTAGGCGGCCCTTACGAGCAGTACTTC
13,-,-,TRBJ1-4,TRBV2,CASTRGRGEKLFF,TGTGCCAGCACCCGGGGGAGGGGTGAAAAACTGTTTTTT
17,-,TRBD2,TRBJ2-2,TRBV11-3,CASSLLLAGTNTGELFF,TGTGCCAGCAGCTTATTGCTAGCGGGAACGAACACCGGGGAGCTGTTTTTT
15,-,-,TRBJ1-4,TRBV5-1,CASSRGLDGREKLFF,TGCGCCAGCAGTCGGGGTCTGGACGGGCGAGAAAAACTGTTTTTT
16,-,-,TRBJ1-2,TRBV4-2,CASSQTSTMRRDGYTF,TGTGCCAGCAGCCAAACGAGCACAATGAGACGGGATGGCTACACCTTC
15,-,-,TRBJ2-2,TRBV3-1/TRBV3-2,CASSHLYSGGGELFF,TGTGCCAGCAGCCACCTCTACTCGGGTGGCGGGGAGCTGTTTTTT
13,-,TRBD2,TRBJ2-3,TRBV3-1/TRBV3-2,CATTSDRRDTQYF,TGTGCCACGACTAGCGACCGCAGGGATACGCAGTATTTT
17,-,TRBD2,TRBJ2-1,TRBV18,CASSPQSAGGGYNEQFF,TGTGCCAGCTCACCTCAGTCAGCGGGAGGGGGCTACAATGAGCAGTTCTTC
15,-,TRBD2,TRBJ2-1,TRBV5-1,CASSPIAGMNNEQFF,TGCGCCAGCAGCCCGATAGCGGGGATGAACAATGAGCAGTTCTTC
17,-,TRBD1,TRBJ1-2,TRBV11-2,CASSLEPGTEANYGYTF,TGTGCCAGCAGCTTAGAGCCTGGGACAGAGGCTAACTATGGCTACACCTTC
13,-,-,TRBJ1-1,TRBV18,CAGLQDLNTEAFF,TGTGCCGGACTCCAGGACCTGAACACTGAAGCTTTCTTT
15,-,-,TRBJ2-5,TRBV7-9,CASSLSPGGVETQYF,TGTGCCAGCAGCTTATCCCCAGGAGGGGTAGAGACCCAGTACTTC
14,-,-,TRBJ2-7,TRBV5-4,CASSFQGGSTGQYF,TGTGCCAGCAGCTTCCAGGGGGGATCTACGGGGCAGTACTTC
15,-,-,TRBJ2-3,TRBV3-1/TRBV3-2,CASSRLAESTDTQYF,TGTGCCAGCAGCCGTTTAGCGGAAAGCACAGATACGCAGTATTTT
14,-,-,TRBJ2-2,TRBV6-1,CASSEQTNTGELFF,TGTGCCAGCAGTGAACAAACGAACACCGGGGAGCTGTTTTTT
17,-,-,TRBJ1-1,TRBV12-5,CASGLARLQGMNTEAFF,TGTGCTAGTGGTTTGGCCCGATTACAGGGTATGAACACTGAAGCTTTCTTT
15,-,-,TRBJ2-1,TRBV27,CASSTPGVTFNEQFF,TGTGCCAGCAGTACGCCGGGAGTAACGTTCAATGAGCAGTTCTTC
15,once,TRBD1,TRBJ1-1,TRBV5-8,CASSLGGQGRTEAFF,TGTGCCAGCAGCTTGGGGGGACAGGGGCGTACTGAAGCTTTCTTT
15,few,-,TRBJ1-5,TRBV18,CASSPGTQGGQPQHF,TGTGCCAGCTCACCAGGGACTCAAGGTGGTCAGCCCCAGCATTTT
16,-,TRBD1,TRBJ2-1,TRBV6-6,CASSYSPGQPGNEQFF,TGTGCCAGCAGTTACAGTCCGGGACAGCCAGGAAATGAGCAGTTCTTC
13,-,TRBD1,TRBJ2-6,TRBV12-3/TRBV12-4,CASSLGQGNVLTF,TGTGCCAGCAGTCTCGGACAGGGTAACGTCCTGACTTTC
13,-,TRBD1,TRBJ2-5,TRBV7-9,CASSWGQQETQYF,TGTGCCAGCAGCTGGGGACAGCAAGAGACCCAGTACTTC
13,-,-,TRBJ1-4,TRBV19,CASRAGPDEKLFF,TGTGCCAGTAGAGCGGGGCCGGACGAAAAACTGTTTTTT
14,-,TRBD1,TRBJ2-7,TRBV27,CASSLYRQGSEQYF,TGTGCCAGCAGTTTATATCGACAGGGGTCCGAGCAGTACTTC
16,-,-,TRBJ2-3,TRBV6-1,CASSEAPGRGADTQYF,TGTGCCAGCAGTGAAGCGCCGGGCAGGGGTGCAGATACGCAGTATTTT
16,-,-,TRBJ1-2,TRBV7-2,CASSSGDRISLFGYTF,TGTGCCAGCAGCTCCGGCGACAGGATCTCTCTATTCGGCTACACCTTC
13,-,TRBD1,TRBJ2-1,TRBV7-7,CASSLGQGSEQFF,TGTGCTAGCAGCTTAGGACAGGGATCTGAGCAGTTCTTC
16,-,-,TRBJ2-6,TRBV4-1,CASSQVAPSGANVLTF,TGCGCCAGCAGCCAAGTGGCACCCTCTGGGGCCAACGTCCTGACTTTC
15,-,TRBD2,TRBJ2-3,TRBV5-6,CASSGASGGTDTQYF,TGTGCCAGCAGCGGGGCTAGCGGGGGTACAGATACGCAGTATTTT